One and the same sample provided the 24 T cell receptor beta chains below, sequenced in a study of CD8 T cells in Susac syndrome. With random hexamers, roughly 0.45 to 1 ug RNA was reverse transcribed. TCRdb recomputed calls from the immunoSEQ multiplex PCR reads with MiXCR, one row per CDR3 protein. This sample yields 130,000 to 150,000 distinct CDR3 sequences, of which approximately 94% are seen a single time; 0.065% to 0.1% belongs to the top ten. The sequenced sample was CD4+ T cells from PBMCs. The source of these receptors is a human donor in good health.

The chain links TRBV18 to TRBJ1-1; tentatively, D is TRBD1 (5 bases). From germline, CDR1 is KGHSH and CDR2 LQKENI. Trimming shortened V by 1 base and J by 2 bases, and 14 bases separated the two germline ends. The CDR3 has 16 amino acids. For the CDR3, the DNA is TGTGCCAGCTCACCACTCGGACCCGGGGCTAACACTGAAGCTTTCTTT. Translating gives CASSPLGPGANTEAFF.

This chain joins TRBV29-1 and TRBJ2-1; D is ambiguous. The CDR3 is 14 amino acids. Trimming removed 4 bases from V and 8 bases from J, with 18 bases in between. Germline V lookup: CDR1 SQVTM, CDR2 ANQGSEA. CDR3 amino acids: CSVVTPATIDEQFF. For the CDR3, the DNA is TGCAGCGTTGTAACTCCAGCTACAATAGATGAGCAGTTCTTC.

The chain employs TRBV30 and TRBJ2-1, with D hard to call. The CDR3 runs to 13 residues. With 4 bases removed from V and 2 bases from J, the gap between germline ends came to 9 bases. Germline loops: CDR1 GTSNPN, CDR2 SVGIG (reference sequence). The chain's CDR3 is CAWKKRTYNEQFF. CDR3 in DNA: TGTGCCTGGAAAAAACGAACCTACAATGAGCAGTTCTTC. The entire variable domain, with the rest obtained from reference TRBV30 and TRBJ2-1, is as follows: SQTIHQWPATLVQPVGSPLSLECTVEGTSNPNLYWYRQAAGRGLQLLFYSVGIGQISSEVPQNLSASRPQDRQFILSSKKLLLSDSGFYLCAWKKRTYNEQFFGPGTRLTVL.

The chain has TRBV3-1 and TRBJ2-1; 13 positions match TRBD2. CDR1 is LGHDT, CDR2 YNNKEL, per germline (reference sequence). CDR3 length: 16 amino acids. V shed 0 bases and J 8 bases; nucleotides not matched to a gene: 4. The CDR3 DNA follows: TGTGCCAGCAGCCAAGAGGGACTAGCGGGACGACATGAGCAGTTCTTC. It is translated as CASSQEGLAGRHEQFF.

This chain connects TRBV20-1 to TRBJ2-3; the D gene is possibly TRBD2 (6 bases). The V and J ends lost 3 bases and 0 bases respectively, with 7 bases between them. The germline gives CDR1 DFQATT, CDR2 SNEGSKA (reference sequence). The CDR3 is 13 amino acids. The CDR3 here is CSASGRSTDTQYF. As DNA, the CDR3 is TGCAGTGCTAGCGGGAGAAGCACAGATACGCAGTATTTT.

The V gene is TRBV11-2, the J gene TRBJ2-2; D gene unclear. From germline, CDR1 is SGHAT and CDR2 FQNNGV. V was pared by 5 bases and J by 7 bases, with 17 bases between. This CDR3 is built from 15 residues. The chain's CDR3 is CASSPRATIVGELFF. Here the CDR3 DNA reads TGTGCCAGCAGCCCCCGAGCTACTATAGTCGGGGAGCTGTTTTTT.

The V gene is TRBV20-1, the J gene TRBJ2-1; 10 bases map to TRBD2. CDR3 size: 16 residues. V gave up 3 bases and J gave up 7 bases; unmatched junction bases: 12. Germline V gene lookup returns CDR1 DFQATT and CDR2 SNEGSKA (reference sequence). CDR3 bases: TGCAGTGCTAGTTTACCCGGGACTAGCGCCCAGAATGAGCAGTTCTTC. Its translation: CSASLPGTSAQNEQFF.

The rearrangement uses TRBV15 and TRBJ1-2, with D uncertain. Germline CDR1 LNHNV, CDR2 YYDKDF (reference sequence). Trimming removed 0 bases from V and 4 bases from J, with 6 bases in between. The CDR3 is made up of 13 amino acids. The CDR3 protein is CATSRDRIYGYTF. DNA for the CDR3: TGTGCCACCAGCAGAGACAGGATCTATGGCTACACCTTC.

The V gene is TRBV7-9, the J gene TRBJ2-7; TRBD1 aligns across 7 bases. The CDR3 contains 11 residues. CDR1 is SEHNR, CDR2 FQNEAQ, per germline (reference sequence). Trimming removed 5 bases from V and 12 bases from J; junction bases left unmatched: 7. In DNA form, the CDR3 reads TGTGCCAGCAGCAGCGACAGGGTGGCGTACTTC. Translated, it gives CASSSDRVAYF.

The J gene is TRBJ1-2, the V gene TRBV7-9; D unclear. Germline V gene sequence: CDR1 SEHNR, CDR2 FQNEAQ (reference sequence). The germline V and J ends were trimmed by 1 base and 5 bases, with 8 bases remaining between them. This CDR3 contains 13 residues. Here the CDR3 reads CASSLVADYGYTF. The CDR3 DNA reads as TGTGCCAGCAGCTTAGTCGCGGATTATGGCTACACCTTC.

V and J are TRBV10-3 and TRBJ2-5; D ambiguous. The CDR3 runs 12 residues. V lost 9 bases to trimming and J lost 1 base, with 9 bases between them. Germline V gene data show CDR1 as ENHRY and CDR2 as SYGVKD. In DNA form, the CDR3 reads TGTGCCATTGCTCGAGGCCAAGAGACCCAGTACTTC. Amino acids: CAIARGQETQYF.

The chain is built from TRBV20-1 and TRBJ2-3; 8 positions match TRBD2. Germline V lookup: CDR1 DFQATT, CDR2 SNEGSKA (reference sequence). The CDR3 is made up of 14 amino acids. The trim removed 8 bases at V and 3 bases at J, leaving 10 bases unmatched. CDR3 DNA: TGCAGTATGGTTCGGGAGGGCCGTACAGATACGCAGTATTTT. Encoded protein: CSMVREGRTDTQYF.

The chain recombines TRBV24-1 with TRBJ2-2, with TRBD2 identical over 9 bases. Trimming took 5 bases from V and 5 from J; bases not matched to a gene: 11. Germline V gene sequence: CDR1 KGHDR, CDR2 SFDVKD. The CDR3 totals 17 residues. CDR3 loop: CATSAGSGRSRTGELFF. The CDR3 DNA reads TGTGCCACCAGTGCGGGTAGCGGGAGATCGCGAACCGGGGAGCTGTTTTTT.

The chain couples TRBV20-1 to TRBJ1-2; D possibly corresponds to TRBD1 (5 bases). This CDR3 comprises 12 residues. Germline V lookup: CDR1 DFQATT, CDR2 SNEGSKA (reference sequence). Trimming stripped 3 bases from V and 3 bases from J, with 8 bases between. CDR3 bases: TGCAGTGCTAGGGTGGGGGACTATGGCTACACCTTC. Residues: CSARVGDYGYTF.

The V gene is TRBV5-1, the J gene TRBJ2-3, with 8 bases lining up with TRBD2. This CDR3 has 14 amino acids. Germline V gene data show CDR1 as SGHRS and CDR2 as YFSETQ. The junction had 8 bases not matched to a gene; V was cut back by 6 bases and J by 5 bases. CDR3 loop: CASTNSGIGDTQYF. CDR3 DNA sequence: TGCGCCAGCACCAATAGCGGGATTGGAGATACGCAGTATTTT.

The chain recombines TRBV7-8 with TRBJ2-3, with 9 bases aligning to TRBD2. Germline values: CDR1 SGHVS, CDR2 FQNEAQ. V lost 2 bases, J lost 6 bases, and 6 bases stayed unmatched. The CDR3 is 15 residues long. The CDR3 nucleotides read TGTGCCAGCAGCTTAATACTAGCGGGCGGGGATACGCAGTATTTT. Amino acid sequence: CASSLILAGGDTQYF.

The chain has TRBV12-3 or TRBV12-4 and TRBJ1-5; D remains unclear. This CDR3 comprises 14 residues. Deletions cut 3 bases from V and 2 bases from J, with 8 bases between. The CDR3 sequence is CASSFGRRNQPQHF. The CDR3, as DNA: TGTGCCAGCAGTTTCGGGCGGCGCAATCAGCCCCAGCATTTT.

There are a few counts of this clonotype. This chain joins TRBV5-5 and TRBJ2-7; D gene unclear. V was trimmed by 0 bases and J by 1 base, leaving 5 bases between them. This CDR3 contains 13 residues. The V gene's germline CDR1 is SGHKS and CDR2 YYEKEE (reference sequence). This CDR3 reads CASSLVRSYEQYF. In DNA, the CDR3 is TGTGCCAGCAGCTTGGTGAGGTCCTACGAGCAGTACTTC.

CDR3 in DNA: TGTGCCAGCTCACCTACAGGGGGCAACACTGAAGCTTTCTTT. This translates into CASSPTGGNTEAFF. The chain recombines TRBV18 with TRBJ1-1; 9 bases match TRBD1. The germline CDR1 and CDR2 sequences are KGHSH and LQKENI. CDR3 length equals 14 residues. V lost 3 bases, J lost 2 bases, and 1 base stayed unmatched.

The chain joins TRBV19 to TRBJ1-1, with 10 bases fitting TRBD1. The CDR3 sequence is 15 residues long. J gave up 0 bases and V 10 bases, and 8 bases lay outside the gene matches. Germline V CDR1 and CDR2: LNHDA, SQIVND (reference sequence). The CDR3 DNA reads TGTGCCACCTGGGACAGGGGTGGAATGAACACTGAAGCTTTCTTT. As protein: CATWDRGGMNTEAFF. The full variable domain, rest sourced from reference TRBV19 and TRBJ1-1, is DGGITQSPKYLFRKEGQNVTLSCEQNLNHDAMYWYRQDPGQGLRLIYYSQIVNDFQKGDIAEGYSVSREKKESFPLTVTSAQKNPTAFYLCATWDRGGMNTEAFFGQGTRLTVV.

The chain has TRBV27 and TRBJ2-7; D unresolved. Germline-derived CDR1 and CDR2 are MNHEY and SMNVEV (reference sequence). This CDR3 region has 13 residues. The germline V and J ends were trimmed by 6 bases and 1 base, with 10 bases remaining between them. CDR3 region: CASRIGRSYEQYF. CDR3 coding DNA: TGTGCCAGCAGGATCGGACGGTCCTACGAGCAGTACTTC.

The J gene is TRBJ2-1, the V gene TRBV2, with D perhaps TRBD1 or TRBD2 (6 bases each). The ends were cut back, 7 bases at V and 5 bases at J, with 21 bases in the middle. CDR3 size: 16 residues. Germline CDR1 is SNHLY and CDR2 is FYNNEI. Here the CDR3 DNA reads TGTGCCAGCATTCACCGTGGGGGGCAAGGGGACAATGAGCAGTTCTTC. Protein product: CASIHRGGQGDNEQFF.

This sequence joins TRBV5-4 and TRBJ2-6; D unclear. The CDR3 covers 15 residues. Germline V gene lookup returns CDR1 SGHNT and CDR2 YYREEE (reference sequence). Trimming took off 4 bases at V and 1 base at J, with 9 bases between the two ends. This CDR3 reads CASSQRLSGANVLTF. The DNA of the CDR3 is TGTGCCAGCAGCCAGCGCCTTTCTGGGGCCAACGTCCTGACTTTC.

The chain uses TRBV27 and TRBJ2-5, with D possibly being TRBD1 (6 bases). V lost 6 bases, J lost 3 bases, and 11 bases lay in between. This CDR3 region has 13 residues. Germline V gene sequence: CDR1 MNHEY, CDR2 SMNVEV (reference sequence). The CDR3: CASRMDREETQYF. The CDR3, as DNA: TGTGCCAGCAGGATGGACAGAGAAGAGACCCAGTACTTC.